Presented here are 21 T cell receptor beta chains from one specimen sequenced in a study of T cell responses to AZD1222 COVID-19 vaccine. Clones were sequenced by immunoSEQ multiplex PCR, and TCRdb holds only the in-frame ones, with some missing. Of roughly 120,000 clones detected, approximately 88% appear once; the ten largest clones hold 3.5% to 5%. Sequencing was performed on peripheral blood, taken on day 0 of AZD1222 vaccination. Every receptor here comes from an adult in good health.

The chain uses TRBV5-8 and TRBJ1-2; 7 bases match TRBD1. Germline lookup yields CDR1 SGHTS and CDR2 YDEGEE. CDR3 size: 13 residues. The V segment lost 4 bases and the J segment 4 bases; nucleotides outside the gene matches: 4. CDR3 amino acids: CASSATGSYGYTF. DNA for the CDR3: TGTGCCAGCAGCGCGACAGGGAGCTATGGCTACACCTTC.

The chain recombines TRBV7-9 with TRBJ1-4; D uncertain. The CDR3 extends over 13 amino acids. Germline CDR1 SEHNR, CDR2 FQNEAQ (reference sequence). V lost 1 base to trimming and J lost 5 bases, with 5 bases between them. The CDR3 reads CASSLGGNEKLFF. CDR3 coding DNA: TGTGCCAGCAGCTTAGGCGGGAATGAAAAACTGTTTTTT.

This chain uses TRBV7-2 with TRBJ2-5; a weak D match, TRBD2 (7 bases). Germline assignment: CDR1 SGHTA and CDR2 FQGNSA. With 3 bases removed from V and 5 bases from J, the gap between germline ends came to 16 bases. The CDR3 has 15 residues. The CDR3 loop reads CASSFRGGAWETQYF. DNA of the CDR3: TGTGCCAGCAGCTTTCGTGGGGGGGCCTGGGAGACCCAGTACTTC.

The gene calls are TRBV7-2 and TRBJ2-1; 9 bases align to TRBD1. Losses at the gene ends were 5 bases for V and 5 bases for J; bases not matched to a gene: 10. The CDR3 extends over 16 amino acids. CDR1 and CDR2 from the germline V gene are SGHTA and FQGNSA. CDR3 DNA: TGTGCCAGCAGCGTACGCCGGGACAGGGTGGACAATGAGCAGTTCTTC. Translating gives CASSVRRDRVDNEQFF.

This clone came up a few times. The chain joins TRBV27 to TRBJ2-1; D might be TRBD1 (7 bases). Germline values: CDR1 MNHEY, CDR2 SMNVEV (reference sequence). Trimming stripped 4 bases from V and 7 bases from J, with 20 bases between. The CDR3 extends over 16 amino acids. The CDR3 here is CASSSRTGARGNEQFF. The CDR3 nucleotides read TGTGCCAGCAGTTCGAGGACGGGGGCCAGGGGGAATGAGCAGTTCTTC.

The J gene is TRBJ2-2, the V gene TRBV5-1; 7 positions agree with TRBD2. This CDR3 is 16 amino acids long. Germline values: CDR1 SGHRS, CDR2 YFSETQ. The J segment lost 0 bases and the V segment lost 3 bases, leaving 5 bases of the junction unmatched. The CDR3 protein is CASSSGGLSNTGELFF. The CDR3 DNA reads TGCGCCAGCAGCTCTGGGGGACTATCGAACACCGGGGAGCTGTTTTTT.

The genes are TRBV7-2 and TRBJ2-3, with D perhaps matching TRBD2 (5 bases). Germline values: CDR1 SGHTA, CDR2 FQGNSA. V was cut by 2 bases and J by 2 bases, with 8 bases left in between. This CDR3 is built from 14 residues. In DNA, the CDR3 is TGTGCCAGCAGCTTAAGCGGACCCACAGATACGCAGTATTTT. It specifies CASSLSGPTDTQYF.

V and J are TRBV19 and TRBJ2-3; D not certain. With 2 bases removed from V and 5 bases from J, the gap between germline ends came to 2 bases. This CDR3 contains 11 residues. Germline-derived CDR1 and CDR2 are LNHDA and SQIVND (reference sequence). The DNA of the CDR3 is TGTGCCAGTAGTATATTAGATACGCAGTATTTT. This codes for CASSILDTQYF.

The chain joins TRBV9 to TRBJ2-7, with TRBD2 matching over 11 bases. The CDR3 has 18 residues. Germline assignment: CDR1 SGDLS and CDR2 YYNGEE. V lost 3 bases to trimming and J lost 1 base; unmatched junction nucleotides: 12. This CDR3 is CASSAGVLLAGASYEQYF. The CDR3 bases are TGTGCCAGCAGCGCCGGAGTACTACTAGCGGGGGCATCCTACGAGCAGTACTTC.

The chain is built from TRBV19 and TRBJ1-2; 7 bases map to TRBD1. CDR1 LNHDA and CDR2 SQIVND come from the germline V gene (reference sequence). J gave up 2 bases and V 5 bases, and 8 bases lay outside the gene matches. This CDR3 contains 15 residues. The DNA of the CDR3 is TGTGCCAGTAGTTCCGGGACAGCTAACAACTATGGCTACACCTTC. Its protein is CASSSGTANNYGYTF. Full variable domain (missing parts from reference TRBV19 and TRBJ1-2): DGGITQSPKYLFRKEGQNVTLSCEQNLNHDAMYWYRQDPGQGLRLIYYSQIVNDFQKGDIAEGYSVSREKKESFPLTVTSAQKNPTAFYLCASSSGTANNYGYTFGSGTRLTVV.

V is TRBV28 and J is TRBJ2-7; D tentatively reads TRBD1 or TRBD2 (6 bases each). CDR1 is MDHEN and CDR2 is SYDVKM in the germline V gene. V was cut by 7 bases and J by 0 bases, with 13 bases left in between. The CDR3 consists of 14 residues. DNA for the CDR3: TGTGCCAGCAATGAGGGGGGTTACTCCTACGAGCAGTACTTC. Amino acid sequence: CASNEGGYSYEQYF.

The rearrangement links TRBV7-2 to TRBJ1-1; D ambiguous. V shed 6 bases and J shed 5 bases, with 19 bases lying between them. CDR3 length equals 15 residues. Germline V CDR1 and CDR2: SGHTA, FQGNSA. As DNA, the CDR3 is TGTGCCAGCAGTTTAAGCCCGGAGGGAAGGACTGAAGCTTTCTTT. Protein product: CASSLSPEGRTEAFF.

Written as DNA, the CDR3 is TGTGCCAGCAGCTCGACTCCAGGACGATTAAGAGGGTCACCCCTCCACTTT. Protein: CASSSTPGRLRGSPLHF. The genes are TRBV7-2 and TRBJ1-6; D not certain. CDR3 length: 17 residues. With 4 bases removed from V and 10 bases from J, the gap between germline ends came to 23 bases. CDR1 and CDR2 (germline): SGHTA, FQGNSA. The whole variable domain, remainder taken from reference TRBV7-2 and TRBJ1-6, is GAGVSQSPSNKVTEKGKDVELRCDPISGHTALYWYRQSLGQGLEFLIYFQGNSAPDKSGLPSDRFSAERTGGSVSTLTIQRTQQEDSAVYLCASSSTPGRLRGSPLHFGNGTRLTVT.

The chain couples TRBV3-1 (or the pseudogene TRBV3-2) to TRBJ2-1; D is undetermined. The CDR3 length is 12 residues. V lost 4 bases to trimming and J lost 6 bases, with 7 bases between them. CDR1 is LGHDT and CDR2 is YNNKEL in the germline V gene (reference sequence). DNA for the CDR3: TGTGCCAGCAGCCGACGTAGCAATGAGCAGTTCTTC. It is translated as CASSRRSNEQFF.

The chain links TRBV7-9 to TRBJ2-5, with a tentative D call TRBD1 (6 bases). The CDR3 contains 15 residues. Trimming left V 2 bases short and J 5 bases short, with 15 bases between. Looked up from germline, CDR1 is SEHNR and CDR2 is FQNEAQ (reference sequence). In DNA form, the CDR3 reads TGTGCCAGCAGCTTAACCCGGACAGCAGGGGAGACCCAGTACTTC. Translating it yields CASSLTRTAGETQYF.

This chain links TRBV18 with TRBJ1-1; 8 bases line up with TRBD1. The CDR3 has 17 amino acids. In germline, CDR1 is KGHSH, CDR2 LQKENI. The V and J ends lost 3 bases and 0 bases, in that order; junction bases with no gene match: 9. Here the CDR3 DNA reads TGTGCCAGCTCACCGTACGGGACAGGAGTTATGAACACTGAAGCTTTCTTT. Its translation: CASSPYGTGVMNTEAFF.

The chain is built from TRBV2 and TRBJ1-6; D not resolved. The germline CDR1 and CDR2 sequences are SNHLY and FYNNEI. The CDR3 totals 14 residues. Trimming removed 2 bases at V and 9 bases at J, with 11 bases between. The CDR3 loop reads CASSEILHGSPLHF. DNA for the CDR3: TGTGCCAGCAGTGAAATACTCCACGGTTCACCCCTCCACTTT.

This chain links TRBV6-5 with TRBJ1-1; a weak D match, TRBD1 (6 bases). CDR3 length: 14 residues. The V end lost 6 bases, the J end lost 4 bases, and 15 bases lay between the germline ends. Germline V gene data show CDR1 as MNHEY and CDR2 as SVGAGI. CDR3 sequence reads: CASRTDRITTEAFF. The CDR3 nucleotides are TGTGCCAGCAGAACCGACAGGATTACCACTGAAGCTTTCTTT.

The sample holds a few counts of this clone. This chain links TRBV2 with TRBJ1-2; D is uncertain. This CDR3 is built from 14 residues. Germline assignment: CDR1 SNHLY and CDR2 FYNNEI. The V end was cut by 7 bases, the J end by 2 bases, with 14 bases between. CDR3 sequence reads: CASTDGGENYGYTF. In DNA form, the CDR3 reads TGTGCCAGCACGGACGGCGGGGAAAACTATGGCTACACCTTC.

The genes are TRBV6-1 and TRBJ1-4; 9 bases match TRBD1. V was clipped by 4 bases and J by 6 bases; unmatched bases: 9. The CDR3 is 16 amino acids. Germline V gene data show CDR1 as MNHNS and CDR2 as SASEGT. The CDR3 loop reads CASSVPGQGQDEKLFF. For the CDR3, the DNA is TGTGCCAGCAGTGTCCCGGGACAGGGTCAGGATGAAAAACTGTTTTTT.

The rearrangement uses TRBV21-1 and TRBJ2-5; TRBD1, as called in the table, went unchecked against the DNA. TRBV21-1 is listed as a pseudogene. The CDR3 extends over 15 amino acids. The CDR3 coding sequence is TGTGCCAGCAGCAAGCGAACAGGAATCCAAGAGACCCAGTACTTC. Translating it yields CASSKRTGIQETQYF.